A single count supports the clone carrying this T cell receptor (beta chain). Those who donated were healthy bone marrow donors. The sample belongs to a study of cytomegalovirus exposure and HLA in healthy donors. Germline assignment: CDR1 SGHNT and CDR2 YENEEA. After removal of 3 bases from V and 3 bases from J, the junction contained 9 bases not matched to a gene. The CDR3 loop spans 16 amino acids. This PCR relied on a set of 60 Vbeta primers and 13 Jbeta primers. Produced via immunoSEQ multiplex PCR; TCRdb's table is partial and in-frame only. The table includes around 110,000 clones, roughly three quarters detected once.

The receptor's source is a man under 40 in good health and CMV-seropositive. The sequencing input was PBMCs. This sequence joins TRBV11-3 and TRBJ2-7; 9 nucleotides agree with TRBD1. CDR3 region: CASSLVGTGGFYEQYF. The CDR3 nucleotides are TGTGCCAGCAGCTTGGTCGGTACAGGGGGCTTCTACGAGCAGTACTTC.